Listed below are T cell receptor beta chains from one sample, sequenced in a study of shared clonotypes between healthy human individuals. Libraries were prepared by immunoSEQ multiplex PCR; TCRdb keeps only in-frame clonotypes and omits some of them. The data contain approximately 2,000,000 clones, approximately 92% of them singletons. Sequences were obtained from naive CD8+ T cells from PBMCs. Receptors were obtained from a man younger than 30 in good health. Some clones in this sample may be carry-over from other donors' samples. The CDR3 runs from the conserved cysteine through the conserved F or W. A D gene is named only where the DNA matches it firmly. Expanded clones are given a class, and other clones once, few, many or no size at all.

TRBD1,TRBJ2-3,.,TRBV27,CASSSRDRSTDTQYF,TGTGCCAGCAGTAGCCGGGACAGAAGCACAGATACGCAGTATTTT
TRBD2,TRBJ2-7,.,TRBV7-2,CASSLQRDLRQQYF,TGTGCCAGCAGCCTTCAGCGGGATCTCCGACAGCAGTACTTC
.,TRBJ1-2,once,TRBV28,CASSSYQGHSSYGYTF,TGTGCCAGCAGTTCCTATCAGGGACACTCCTCCTATGGCTACACCTTC
.,TRBJ2-7,.,TRBV4-1,CASSHRSPRGNYEQYF,TGCGCCAGCAGCCATCGGTCTCCTCGAGGTAATTACGAGCAGTACTTC
.,TRBJ1-5,.,TRBV10-1,CARRKTRRTELHSNQPQHF,TGCGCCAGAAGGAAAACGCGGCGGACAGAATTACATAGCAATCAGCCCCAGCATTTT
.,TRBJ1-2,.,TRBV10-3,CAIDPGTGVGYTF,TGTGCCATCGATCCGGGCACCGGGGTTGGCTACACCTTC
.,TRBJ1-4,.,TRBV5-1,CASRVDPSTNEKLFF,TGCGCCAGCAGGGTAGATCCCTCAACTAATGAAAAACTGTTTTTT
.,TRBJ1-2,.,TRBV13,CASCSRTEANYGYTF,TGTGCCAGCTGCTCCCGGACAGAGGCGAACTATGGCTACACCTTC
.,TRBJ2-3,.,TRBV4-1,CASSPTGPADTQYF,TGCGCCAGCAGCCCTACAGGGCCCGCAGATACGCAGTATTTT
.,TRBJ2-5,.,TRBV7-9,CASSLKPDSPTQETQYF,TGTGCCAGCAGCCTGAAACCGGACAGCCCGACGCAAGAGACCCAGTACTTC
.,TRBJ2-3,once,TRBV5-6,CASSIGADTQYF,TGTGCCAGCAGCATTGGTGCAGATACGCAGTATTTT
.,TRBJ2-5,.,TRBV28,CASEGGRGETQYF,TGTGCCAGCGAGGGGGGAAGGGGGGAGACCCAGTACTTC
TRBD1,TRBJ2-7,once,TRBV6-5,CASSSGDRPYEQYF,TGTGCCAGCAGTTCCGGGGACAGGCCCTACGAGCAGTACTTC
TRBD1,TRBJ2-7,.,TRBV19,CASRSDRGSSYEQYF,TGTGCCAGTAGATCCGACAGGGGGAGCTCCTACGAGCAGTACTTC
TRBD2,TRBJ2-7,.,TRBV27,CASSFSSGPVSYEQYF,TGTGCCAGCAGTTTCTCTAGCGGGCCCGTCTCGTACGAGCAGTACTTC
.,TRBJ2-7,.,TRBV29-1,CSVVFPGLGAYEQYF,TGCAGCGTGGTATTTCCGGGACTTGGTGCCTACGAGCAGTACTTC
.,TRBJ1-1,few,TRBV4-1,CASSQGMNTEAFF,TGCGCCAGCAGCCAAGGTATGAACACTGAAGCTTTCTTT
.,TRBJ1-2,.,TRBV27,CASSATTGYEWHYGYTF,TGTGCCAGCAGTGCTACAACGGGCTACGAATGGCACTATGGCTACACCTTC
TRBD1,TRBJ1-5,.,TRBV6-1,CASSVGQGPYSNQPQHF,TGTGCCAGCAGTGTGGGACAGGGGCCCTATAGCAATCAGCCCCAGCATTTT
TRBD1,TRBJ1-1,once,TRBV6-5,CASGRGESNTEAFF,TGTGCCAGTGGCAGGGGGGAATCGAACACTGAAGCTTTCTTT
.,TRBJ2-3,.,TRBV7-2,CASSLAHTDTQYF,TGTGCCAGCAGCTTAGCGCACACAGATACGCAGTATTTT
TRBD1,TRBJ1-2,.,TRBV27,CASSSWTGHGYTF,TGTGCCAGCAGTTCGTGGACAGGGCATGGCTACACCTTC
.,TRBJ2-7,.,TRBV5-4,CASTPTPQSSYEQYF,TGTGCCAGCACCCCTACCCCGCAAAGCTCCTACGAGCAGTACTTC
TRBD1,TRBJ1-3,.,TRBV7-9,CASSVIPGTGVGNTIYF,TGTGCCAGCAGCGTCATTCCCGGGACAGGGGTCGGAAACACCATATATTTT
.,TRBJ2-1,.,TRBV7-9,CASSLGVAVEQFF,TGTGCCAGCAGCTTAGGGGTGGCGGTCGAGCAGTTCTTC
TRBD2,TRBJ2-1,.,TRBV5-1,CASSGTGLAVYNEQFF,TGCGCCAGCAGCGGGACGGGACTAGCGGTGTACAATGAGCAGTTCTTC
TRBD1,TRBJ2-5,.,TRBV4-1,CASSQDEQGVSMGDQETQYF,TGCGCCAGCAGCCAAGATGAACAGGGGGTTAGTATGGGGGACCAAGAGACCCAGTACTTC
.,TRBJ2-3,.,TRBV11-2,CASTRGGYGTDTQYF,TGTGCCAGCACTAGGGGGGGCTATGGCACAGATACGCAGTATTTT
.,TRBJ2-2,.,TRBV15,CATSRDRGSMTTGELFF,TGTGCCACCAGCAGAGACAGGGGATCGATGACGACCGGGGAGCTGTTTTTT
.,TRBJ2-7,.,TRBV5-6,CASSLEVSAYEQYF,TGTGCCAGCAGCTTGGAGGTCAGCGCCTACGAGCAGTACTTC
.,TRBJ2-5,.,TRBV19,CASSSGDQETQYF,TGTGCCAGTAGTTCAGGGGACCAAGAGACCCAGTACTTC
TRBD1,TRBJ1-1,.,TRBV9,CASSAGQGLNTEAFF,TGTGCCAGCAGCGCGGGACAGGGGTTGAACACTGAAGCTTTCTTT
TRBD1,TRBJ2-5,.,TRBV5-1,CASSTTGGWETQYF,TGCGCCAGCAGCACAACAGGGGGCTGGGAGACCCAGTACTTC
.,TRBJ2-7,.,TRBV28,CASSLGRESTYEQYF,TGTGCCAGCAGTTTAGGCAGGGAGTCGACCTACGAGCAGTACTTC
.,TRBJ1-3,.,TRBV6-5,CASSGSTEKDTIYF,TGTGCCAGCAGTGGATCGACCGAGAAGGACACCATATATTTT
.,TRBJ1-1,.,TRBV28,CASSLLTNTEAFF,TGTGCCAGCAGTTTACTTACGAACACTGAAGCTTTCTTT
.,TRBJ1-5,.,TRBV19,CASSIEGQGNQPQHF,TGTGCCAGTAGTATAGAAGGGCAGGGGAATCAGCCCCAGCATTTT
.,TRBJ1-3,.,TRBV7-9,CASSSWTFSGNTIYF,TGTGCCAGCAGCTCTTGGACATTTTCGGGAAACACCATATATTTT
TRBD2,TRBJ2-1,.,TRBV29-1,CSVVAGGNNEQFF,TGCAGCGTGGTAGCGGGAGGGAACAATGAGCAGTTCTTC
.,TRBJ1-6,once,TRBV25-1,CASSEGGVAYNSPLHF,TGTGCCAGCAGTGAGGGAGGGGTGGCCTATAATTCACCCCTCCACTTT
.,TRBJ2-2,.,TRBV27,CASSLRAGELFF,TGTGCCAGCAGTTTACGGGCCGGGGAGCTGTTTTTT
.,TRBJ2-7,.,TRBV7-3,CASSLLRGPFYEQYF,TGTGCCAGCAGCTTACTGCGGGGACCCTTCTACGAGCAGTACTTC
.,TRBJ1-2,.,TRBV27,CASSFGGSGYGYTF,TGTGCCAGCAGTTTTGGAGGGAGCGGCTATGGCTACACCTTC
TRBD2,TRBJ2-1,once,TRBV6-6,CASSYVAGGPNEQFF,TGTGCCAGCAGTTACGTAGCGGGAGGGCCCAATGAGCAGTTCTTC
.,TRBJ2-5,.,TRBV6-1,CASSEDLGWEYQETQYF,TGTGCCAGCAGTGAAGATCTGGGGTGGGAGTACCAAGAGACCCAGTACTTC
TRBD2,TRBJ2-1,.,TRBV4-1,CASQSVAGVVNEQFF,TGCGCCAGCCAATCAGTAGCGGGAGTGGTCAATGAGCAGTTCTTC
.,TRBJ2-1,few,TRBV15,CATSSTGRNEQFF,TGTGCCACCAGCAGTACAGGGAGGAATGAGCAGTTCTTC
.,TRBJ2-7,.,TRBV6-6,CASSYRIGGDGEQYF,TGTGCCAGCAGTTACCGAATAGGAGGGGATGGTGAGCAGTACTTC